What follows is one T cell receptor (beta chain) and its context. The data stem from a study of shared clonotypes between healthy human individuals. Study overall: Participating donors consisted of a couple of women and a few men aged 18 to 49.

Several immunoSEQ plates received, in even portions, the genomic DNA of each subset. Data came from immunoSEQ multiplex PCR; TCRdb stores just in-frame clones and leaves some out. The data contain some 500,000 clones, roughly 95% of them singletons. The CDR3 spans 18 residues. Trimming removed 6 bases from V and 4 bases from J; junction bases left unmatched: 20. CDR1 is MDHEN, CDR2 SYDVKM, per germline. The J gene is TRBJ1-2, the V gene TRBV28; 7 nucleotides align to TRBD1. Sequencing input: naive CD4+ T cells sorted from blood. Regarding subset: CD45RA+ positively selected. The clonotype was recovered from a woman in her thirties in good health. Written as DNA, the CDR3 is TGTGCCAGCAGCCGAAGGGGCCGCCGGGACAGTCGAGCCTATGGCTACACCTTC. Translation: CASSRRGRRDSRAYGYTF.